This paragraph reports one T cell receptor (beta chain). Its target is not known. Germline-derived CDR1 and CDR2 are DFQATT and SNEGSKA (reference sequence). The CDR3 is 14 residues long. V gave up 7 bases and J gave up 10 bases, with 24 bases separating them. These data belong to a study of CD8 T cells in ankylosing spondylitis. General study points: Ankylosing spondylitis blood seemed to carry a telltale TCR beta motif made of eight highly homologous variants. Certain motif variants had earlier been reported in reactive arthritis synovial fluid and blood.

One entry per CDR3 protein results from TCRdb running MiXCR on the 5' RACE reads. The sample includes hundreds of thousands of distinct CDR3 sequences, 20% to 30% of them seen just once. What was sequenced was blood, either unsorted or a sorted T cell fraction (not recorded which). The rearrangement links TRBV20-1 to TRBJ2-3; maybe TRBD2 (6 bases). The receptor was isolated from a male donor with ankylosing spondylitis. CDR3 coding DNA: TGCAGTGTTGACCGGGGGTTGTACGGCAATCCGCAGTATTTT. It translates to CSVDRGLYGNPQYF.